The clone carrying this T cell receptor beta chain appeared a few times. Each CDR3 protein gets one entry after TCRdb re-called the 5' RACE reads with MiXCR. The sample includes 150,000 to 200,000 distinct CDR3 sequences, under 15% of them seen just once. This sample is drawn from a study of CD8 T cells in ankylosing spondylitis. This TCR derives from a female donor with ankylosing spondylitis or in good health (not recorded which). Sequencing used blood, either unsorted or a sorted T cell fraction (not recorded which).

CDR3 sequence: CSARGLVAYEQYF. CDR3 in DNA: TGCAGTGCTAGAGGACTCGTAGCCTACGAGCAGTACTTC. V and J are TRBV20-1 and TRBJ2-7; D is ambiguous. The germline V gene encodes CDR1 DFQATT and CDR2 SNEGSKA (reference sequence). This CDR3 spans 13 amino acids. V was clipped by 1 base and J by 2 bases, with 9 bases between them.